What follows are 19 T cell receptor beta chains derived from one specimen sequenced in a study of blood T cell repertoires in COVID-19. TCRdb's copy holds only in-frame clones and misses some; the assay was immunoSEQ multiplex PCR. This table has 45,000 to 55,000 clones, over 65% appearing once. The source material was peripheral blood. These receptors originate from a human donor in a cohort sampled during active COVID-19.

V gene TRBV6-5 combines with J gene TRBJ1-2; tentative D call: TRBD1 (5 bases). Trimming removed 7 bases from V and 8 bases from J, with 20 bases in between. There are 14 residues in the CDR3. CDR1 and CDR2 from the germline V gene are MNHEY and SVGAGI. CDR3 sequence (DNA): TGTGCCAGCAAAATCCTGGGGGGGAGGGGAGGCTACACCTTC. Its protein product is CASKILGGRGGYTF.

The chain combines TRBV19 with TRBJ1-5; weak D call: TRBD1 (5 bases). The germline V gene has CDR1 LNHDA and CDR2 SQIVND (reference sequence). Trimming cost V 5 bases and J 5 bases, with 10 bases left between them. CDR3 length: 13 residues. The CDR3 reads CASSSRGDQPQHF. CDR3 in DNA: TGTGCCAGTAGTTCCCGGGGGGATCAGCCCCAGCATTTT.

V usage is TRBV5-6 and J usage is TRBJ2-2, with 8 positions matching TRBD1. This CDR3 comprises 15 residues. Germline V gives CDR1 SGHDT, CDR2 YYEEEE. The J segment lost 6 bases and the V segment lost 2 bases, leaving 6 bases of the junction unmatched. The CDR3 sequence: CASSFGTGKPGELFF. The CDR3 DNA reads TGTGCCAGCAGCTTTGGGACAGGAAAGCCCGGGGAGCTGTTTTTT.

V usage is TRBV7-8 and J usage is TRBJ2-4, with TRBD1 identical over 10 bases. Germline lookup yields CDR1 SGHVS and CDR2 FQNEAQ. J was trimmed by 8 bases and V by 2 bases; bases with no gene match: 6. The CDR3 is made up of 15 amino acids. This chain's CDR3 is CASSLQGQGIYIQYF. CDR3 DNA sequence: TGTGCCAGCAGCTTACAGGGACAGGGGATCTACATTCAGTACTTC.

The genes are TRBV5-1 and TRBJ1-1; TRBD1 matches 11 bases. This CDR3 comprises 17 residues. From germline, CDR1 is SGHRS and CDR2 YFSETQ. Trimming cost V 0 bases and J 5 bases; bases outside gene matches: 9. The CDR3 reads CASSLADRGRPQTEAFF. CDR3 nucleotides: TGCGCCAGCAGCTTGGCGGACAGGGGGCGACCCCAAACTGAAGCTTTCTTT.

This clone was recorded once. The V call is TRBV6-1, the J call TRBJ2-1; 10 bases are shared with TRBD2. Looked up from germline, CDR1 is MNHNS and CDR2 is SASEGT. The CDR3 is made up of 16 amino acids. Germline trimming cut 4 bases from V and 3 bases from J; bases unmatched to any gene: 6. The CDR3 nucleotides are TGTGCCAGCAGTGTGAGACTAGCGGGTGACTACAATGAGCAGTTCTTC. Translation: CASSVRLAGDYNEQFF.

This rearrangement joins TRBV3-1 (or the pseudogene TRBV3-2) to TRBJ1-3; 8 bases agree with TRBD1. The CDR3 extends over 15 amino acids. Per germline, CDR1 LGHDT and CDR2 YNNKEL (reference sequence). After removal of 3 bases from V and 5 bases from J, the junction contained 6 bases not matched to a gene. CDR3 DNA: TGTGCCAGCAGCCAGGGGGGCAGGGGGCGAAACACCATATATTTT. Translation gives CASSQGGRGRNTIYF.

This clone was recorded a few times. The CDR3 bases are TGTGCCAGCAGGGACAAGAGCGGGATGTTTTTT. It encodes CASRDKSGMFF. J is TRBJ1-4 and V is TRBV28, with D possibly TRBD1 on 5 matching bases. V was pared by 6 bases and J by 15 bases, with 14 bases between. Germline V CDR1 and CDR2: MDHEN, SYDVKM. The CDR3 sequence is 11 residues long.

This chain connects TRBV27 to TRBJ1-1; 7 nucleotides line up with TRBD1. The CDR3 has 15 amino acids. V shed 2 bases and J 4 bases; nucleotides not matched to a gene: 7. Germline V CDR1 and CDR2: MNHEY, SMNVEV (reference sequence). The CDR3 here is CASSLGSGGFTEAFF. The CDR3 DNA sequence: TGTGCCAGCAGTTTAGGTTCAGGGGGATTCACTGAAGCTTTCTTT.

This chain connects TRBV4-1 to TRBJ1-1; 7 positions agree with TRBD1. V gave up 2 bases and J gave up 0 bases; unmatched junction bases: 6. This CDR3 has 16 amino acids. From germline, CDR1 is MGHRA and CDR2 YSYEKL. CDR3 protein: CASSQQTGSLNTEAFF. CDR3 coding DNA: TGCGCCAGCAGCCAACAGACAGGGTCCCTGAACACTGAAGCTTTCTTT.

The chain couples TRBV7-2 to TRBJ1-1; tentative D call: TRBD1 (5 bases). This CDR3 region has 15 residues. V was shortened by 0 bases and J by 5 bases, with 13 bases between the two germline ends. Germline CDR1 is SGHTA and CDR2 is FQGNSA. The CDR3 sequence is CASSLARTGGTEAFF. In DNA form, the CDR3 reads TGTGCCAGCAGCTTAGCCAGGACGGGGGGGACTGAAGCTTTCTTT. Based on the CDR3 plus reference TRBV7-2 and TRBJ1-1, the full variable domain is GAGVSQSPSNKVTEKGKDVELRCDPISGHTALYWYRQSLGQGLEFLIYFQGNSAPDKSGLPSDRFSAERTGGSVSTLTIQRTQQEDSAVYLCASSLARTGGTEAFFGQGTRLTVV.

This chain joins TRBV6-6 and TRBJ1-1; D not certain. Per the germline V gene, CDR1 is MNHNY and CDR2 is SVGAGI (reference sequence). Trimming took 7 bases from V and 6 from J, leaving 18 bases between them. The CDR3 loop spans 14 amino acids. CDR3 coding DNA: TGTGCCAGCACAAACGGGTCGATCTTTTCTGAAGCTTTCTTT. Translation: CASTNGSIFSEAFF.

Details on this clone: A junction boundary mismatches the germline segment, possibly from a read error. The chain couples TRBV5-1 to TRBJ1-2; possible D gene TRBD1, 5 bases. Germline V gives CDR1 SGHRS, CDR2 YFSETQ. The CDR3 runs 13 residues. CDR3 region: CASSLEGPGRGHF. The CDR3 nucleotides read TGCGCCAGCAGCTTGGAAGGACCGGGTCGAGGACACTTC. The full variable domain, rest sourced from reference TRBV5-1 and TRBJ1-2, is KAGVTQTPRYLIKTRGQQVTLSCSPISGHRSVSWYQQTPGQGLQFLFEYFSETQRNKGNFPGRFSGRQFSNSRSEMNVSTLELGDSALYLCASSLEGPGRGHFGSGTRLTVV.

The rearrangement joins TRBV7-3 to TRBJ1-2; 10 nucleotides agree with TRBD1. The CDR3 extends over 14 amino acids. The germline V gene has CDR1 SGHTA and CDR2 FQGTGA. V trimming: 6 bases; J trimming: 8 bases; junction bases outside the gene matches: 9. In DNA form, the CDR3 reads TGTGCCAGCAGTCCCGGGACAGGGGAGGAGGGCTACACCTTC. Protein: CASSPGTGEEGYTF.

V gene TRBV12-3 or TRBV12-4 combines with J gene TRBJ1-1; no clear D. Trimming took 2 bases from V and 3 from J, leaving 7 bases between them. CDR3 length: 13 amino acids. The CDR3 protein is CASSLQVDTEAFF. The CDR3 DNA sequence: TGTGCCAGCAGTTTACAGGTAGACACTGAAGCTTTCTTT.

The chain combines TRBV19 with TRBJ1-1, with D possibly TRBD1 on 6 matching bases. The ends were cut back, 5 bases at V and 5 bases at J, with 18 bases in the middle. Germline CDR1 is LNHDA and CDR2 is SQIVND (reference sequence). The CDR3 is 15 residues long. The CDR3 protein is CASSPGRGRGTEAFF. The DNA of the CDR3 is TGTGCCAGTAGTCCGGGGCGGGGGCGTGGAACTGAAGCTTTCTTT.

V is TRBV11-2 and J is TRBJ2-1; 15 bases map to TRBD2. Trimming took 5 bases from V and 10 from J; bases not matched to a gene: 6. There are 15 residues in the CDR3. In germline, CDR1 is SGHAT, CDR2 FQNNGV. Here the CDR3 reads CASSIRTSGGVEQFF. Written as DNA, the CDR3 is TGTGCCAGCAGCATCCGGACTAGCGGGGGGGTCGAGCAGTTCTTC.

This rearrangement joins TRBV18 to TRBJ2-2; D possibly corresponds to TRBD1 (6 bases). The ends were cut back, 3 bases at V and 6 bases at J, with 17 bases in the middle. The CDR3 is 16 residues long. Germline CDR1 KGHSH, CDR2 LQKENI. The CDR3 DNA sequence: TGTGCCAGCTCACCCCGGCAGGGGAGAGATGCCGGGGAGCTGTTTTTT. It translates to CASSPRQGRDAGELFF. Filled out from reference TRBV18 and TRBJ2-2, the complete variable domain reads NAGVMQNPRHLVRRRGQEARLRCSPMKGHSHVYWYRQLPEEGLKFMVYLQKENIIDESGMPKERFSAEFPKEGPSILRIQQVVRGDSAAYFCASSPRQGRDAGELFFGEGSRLTVL.

This chain links TRBV30 with TRBJ1-1; a possible D gene is TRBD1 (5 bases). With 2 bases removed from V and 5 bases from J, the gap between germline ends came to 12 bases. Germline CDR1 reads GTSNPN; CDR2 reads SVGIG (reference sequence). The CDR3 has 13 amino acids. The CDR3: CAWSKWGGTEAFF. The CDR3 DNA reads TGTGCCTGGAGTAAATGGGGGGGGACTGAAGCTTTCTTT. The variable domain in full, completed from reference TRBV30 and TRBJ1-1, reads SQTIHQWPATLVQPVGSPLSLECTVEGTSNPNLYWYRQAAGRGLQLLFYSVGIGQISSEVPQNLSASRPQDRQFILSSKKLLLSDSGFYLCAWSKWGGTEAFFGQGTRLTVV.